The entry below gives a single T cell receptor beta chain sequence along with its context. Data came from immunoSEQ multiplex PCR; TCRdb stores just in-frame clones and leaves some out. Of roughly 140,000 clones in the sample, about nine tenths were seen once. These data come from a study of blood T cell repertoires in COVID-19. Study information: PBMCs, B-cell-depleted T cells, or T cells were the source of the cDNA or gDNA that made up the material.

The receptor comes from a man aged 50 or older with active or convalescent COVID-19. Sequenced input: peripheral blood.

Here the CDR3 reads CSASEGAPQSSNQPQHF. Here the CDR3 DNA reads TGCAGTGCTAGTGAGGGGGCCCCCCAATCGAGCAATCAGCCCCAGCATTTT. This chain connects TRBV20-1 to TRBJ1-5, with 7 bases that match TRBD1. This CDR3 contains 17 residues. V gave up 3 bases and J gave up 1 base; unmatched junction bases: 12. Germline V gives CDR1 DFQATT, CDR2 SNEGSKA (reference sequence).